Below, 3 T cell receptor beta chains from the same sample are listed, as sequenced in a study of blood T cell repertoires in COVID-19. Repertoires were generated with immunoSEQ multiplex PCR, while TCRdb's copy carries only in-frame clones and drops some. Among about 240,000 clones listed, about 89% were seen once. What was sequenced was PBMCs or T cells enriched from blood (not recorded which). Every receptor here comes from a man aged 35 to 55 who had recovered from COVID-19.

The CDR3 coding sequence is TGCGCCAGCAGCCGGGACAGGGCCTACGAGCAGTACTTC. Residues: CASSRDRAYEQYF. This chain connects TRBV5-1 to TRBJ2-7; 9 positions match TRBD1. This CDR3 has 13 amino acids. Germline V gene sequence: CDR1 SGHRS, CDR2 YFSETQ. The V gene end was trimmed by 4 bases and the J gene end by 2 bases; junction bases not matched to a gene: 1.

The chain carries TRBV29-1 and TRBJ1-2; unclear D gene. The V gene's germline CDR1 is SQVTM and CDR2 ANQGSEA. V lost 0 bases to trimming and J lost 4 bases, with 12 bases between them. The CDR3 extends over 14 amino acids. In DNA, the CDR3 is TGCAGCGTTGAAGATCCACAGAGCTTCTATGGCTACACCTTC. Translated, it gives CSVEDPQSFYGYTF.

The chain carries TRBV18 and TRBJ1-2; possible D gene TRBD1, 5 bases. The CDR3 totals 16 residues. With 3 bases removed from V and 4 bases from J, the gap between germline ends came to 18 bases. Germline V gives CDR1 KGHSH, CDR2 LQKENI. CDR3 in DNA: TGTGCCAGCTCACCCTCGGACACCCCGGTAGGCTATGGCTACACCTTC. Its protein product is CASSPSDTPVGYGYTF.